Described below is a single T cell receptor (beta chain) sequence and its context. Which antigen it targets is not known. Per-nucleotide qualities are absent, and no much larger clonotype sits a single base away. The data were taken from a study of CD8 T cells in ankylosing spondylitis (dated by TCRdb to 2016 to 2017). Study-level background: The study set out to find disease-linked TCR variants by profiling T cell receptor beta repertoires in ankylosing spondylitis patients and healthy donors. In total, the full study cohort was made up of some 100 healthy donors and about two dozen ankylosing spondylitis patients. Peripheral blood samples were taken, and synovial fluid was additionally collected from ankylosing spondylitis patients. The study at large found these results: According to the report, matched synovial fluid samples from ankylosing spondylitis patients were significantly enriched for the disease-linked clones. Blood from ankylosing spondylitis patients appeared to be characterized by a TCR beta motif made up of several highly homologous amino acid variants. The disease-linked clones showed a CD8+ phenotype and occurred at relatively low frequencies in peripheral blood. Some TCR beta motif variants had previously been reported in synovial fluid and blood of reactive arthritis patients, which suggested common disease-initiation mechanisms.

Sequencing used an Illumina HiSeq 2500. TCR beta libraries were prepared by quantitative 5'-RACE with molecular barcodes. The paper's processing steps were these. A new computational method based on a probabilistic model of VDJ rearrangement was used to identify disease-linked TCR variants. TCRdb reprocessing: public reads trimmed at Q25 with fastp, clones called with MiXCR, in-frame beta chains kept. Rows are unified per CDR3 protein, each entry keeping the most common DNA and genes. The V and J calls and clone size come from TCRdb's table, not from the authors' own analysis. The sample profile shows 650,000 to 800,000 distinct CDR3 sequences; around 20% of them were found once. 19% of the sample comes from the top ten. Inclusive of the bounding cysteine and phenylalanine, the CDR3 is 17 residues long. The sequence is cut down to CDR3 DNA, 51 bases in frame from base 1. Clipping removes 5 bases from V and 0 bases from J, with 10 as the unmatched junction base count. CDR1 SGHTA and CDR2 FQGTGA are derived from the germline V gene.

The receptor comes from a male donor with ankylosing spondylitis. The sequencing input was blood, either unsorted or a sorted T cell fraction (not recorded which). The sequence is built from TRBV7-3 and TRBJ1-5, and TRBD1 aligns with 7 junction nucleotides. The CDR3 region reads CASSTHRGTGSNQPQHF. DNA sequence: TGTGCCAGCAGCACTCACAGGGGAACGGGTAGCAATCAGCCCCAGCATTTT. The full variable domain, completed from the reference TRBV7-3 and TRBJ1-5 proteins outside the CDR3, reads GAGVSQTPSNKVTEKGKYVELRCDPISGHTALYWYRQSLGQGPEFLIYFQGTGAADDSGLPNDRFFAVRPEGSVSTLKIQRTERGDSAVYLCASSTHRGTGSNQPQHFGDGTRLSIL.